Listed here are 9 T cell receptor beta chains from one sample, sequenced in a study of T-cell memory formation after mild COVID-19. TCRdb recomputed calls from the 5' RACE reads with MiXCR, one row per CDR3 protein. This sample carries 400,000 to 500,000 distinct CDR3 sequences, over 15% of them seen once, and the ten largest clones take around a fifth. The specimen was PBMCs or a T cell subset sorted from them (not recorded which). These receptors originate from a man aged 18 to 35 who had mild COVID-19 (a few samples of this study predate the infection). Cell type and time point are not known.

The CDR3 sequence is CASSVNGQETQYF. CDR3 DNA sequence: TGTGCCAGCAGCGTAAACGGCCAAGAGACCCAGTACTTC. This rearrangement joins TRBV9 to TRBJ2-5; D uncertain. CDR1 and CDR2 (germline): SGDLS, YYNGEE. CDR3 length equals 13 residues. Trimming took 1 base from V and 1 from J, leaving 5 bases between them.

This clonotype was counted a few times. The genes are TRBV6-6 and TRBJ1-6, with D perhaps TRBD1 (6 bases). The CDR3 length is 13 residues. The V gene lost 5 bases and the J gene lost 10 bases, with 12 bases spanning the gap. Germline assignment: CDR1 MNHNY and CDR2 SVGAGI (reference sequence). DNA of the CDR3: TGTGCCAGCAGTCCAACAGGGTTATCACCCCTCCACTTT. Amino acids: CASSPTGLSPLHF.

This clonotype was detected many times. This rearrangement joins TRBV6-5 to TRBJ2-7, with D possibly matching TRBD1 (5 bases). Trimming left V 2 bases short and J 9 bases short, with 8 bases between. The CDR3 has 11 amino acids. Germline assignment: CDR1 MNHEY and CDR2 SVGAGI. The CDR3 loop is CASSYRGRQYV. The CDR3 region has the DNA TGTGCCAGCAGTTACAGGGGAAGGCAGTACGTC.

This clonotype was detected a few times. The V call is TRBV28, the J call TRBJ2-2; D could derive from TRBD1 or TRBD2 (5 bases each). CDR1 is MDHEN, CDR2 SYDVKM, per germline. V lost 1 base, J lost 5 bases, and 14 bases lay in between. The CDR3 covers 16 residues. CDR3 in DNA: TGTGCCAGCAGTTTATATTTCCAGGGAGCTACCGGGGAGCTGTTTTTT. Translated, it gives CASSLYFQGATGELFF.

This clonotype was picked up a small number of times. The gene calls are TRBV2 and TRBJ1-2; maybe TRBD1 (6 bases). This CDR3 comprises 14 residues. V lost 1 base, J lost 3 bases, and 9 bases lay in between. Germline-derived CDR1 and CDR2 are SNHLY and FYNNEI. The CDR3 loop reads CASSEEGGYYGYTF. The CDR3 bases are TGTGCCAGCAGTGAAGAGGGGGGCTACTATGGCTACACCTTC.

Only a few counts were recorded for this clonotype. V gene TRBV20-1 combines with J gene TRBJ2-3; 7 bases line up with TRBD2. The CDR3 spans 13 residues. The V gene's germline CDR1 is DFQATT and CDR2 SNEGSKA (reference sequence). The V gene end was trimmed by 1 base and the J gene end by 4 bases; junction bases not matched to a gene: 2. Here the CDR3 reads CSARGGSSDTQYF. In DNA form, the CDR3 reads TGCAGTGCTAGAGGCGGGAGCTCAGATACGCAGTATTTT.

This clonotype was counted between two and nine times. V usage is TRBV4-2 and J usage is TRBJ1-2; 7 nucleotides agree with TRBD1. Unmatched junction bases numbered 22, after V lost 1 base and J lost 8 bases. The germline V gene encodes CDR1 LGHNA and CDR2 YNFKEQ. This CDR3 comprises 19 residues. Here the CDR3 reads CASSQVGITGAAVAGGYTF. The CDR3 DNA is TGTGCCAGCAGCCAAGTAGGGATTACAGGGGCGGCCGTTGCGGGGGGCTACACCTTC.

This clonotype turned up a few times. The chain links TRBV12-3 or TRBV12-4 to TRBJ2-3, with D perhaps TRBD1 or TRBD2 (5 bases each). This CDR3 has 14 residues. Trimming shortened V by 7 bases and J by 6 bases, and 17 bases separated the two germline ends. The CDR3 coding sequence is TGTGCCAGCAAACCGGGACCGGGTGCGGATACGCAGTATTTT. Encoded protein: CASKPGPGADTQYF.

V usage is TRBV7-6 and J usage is TRBJ2-7, with D perhaps matching TRBD1 or TRBD2 (5 bases each). In germline, CDR1 is SGHVS, CDR2 FNYEAQ. The CDR3 runs to 14 residues. Trimming shortened V by 5 bases and J by 3 bases, and 14 bases separated the two germline ends. Written as DNA, the CDR3 is TGTGCCAGCAGCCCCGGGACCGCCGACTACGAGCAGTACTTC. Translating it yields CASSPGTADYEQYF. Full variable domain (missing parts from reference TRBV7-6 and TRBJ2-7): GAGVSQSPRYKVTKRGQDVALRCDPISGHVSLYWYRQALGQGPEFLTYFNYEAQQDKSGLPNDRFSAERPEGSISTLTIQRTEQRDSAMYRCASSPGTADYEQYFGPGTRLTVT.